The 6 T cell receptor beta chains given below trace back to one sample, sequenced in a study of blood T cell repertoires in COVID-19. Assay: immunoSEQ multiplex PCR; the TCRdb copy retains only in-frame clones and omits some. The profile shows about 190,000 clones, more than 75% of them singletons. Sequencing was done on a sample of peripheral blood. All receptors come from a woman aged 18-29 years who had recovered from COVID-19.

The DNA for the CDR3 is TGTGCCACCAGTGATTTTGGGGGGTCCACAGATACGCAGTATTTT. Translation gives CATSDFGGSTDTQYF. V is TRBV24-1 and J is TRBJ2-3; TRBD2 is a possible D gene (6 bases). Trimming pared 1 base from V and 2 bases from J, leaving 9 bases between. Germline CDR1 reads KGHDR; CDR2 reads SFDVKD. The CDR3 length is 15 residues.

The gene calls are TRBV10-3 and TRBJ1-3; D not certain. CDR1 is ENHRY and CDR2 is SYGVKD in the germline V gene. CDR3 size: 15 residues. The V end was cut by 0 bases, the J end by 4 bases, with 10 bases between. As DNA, the CDR3 is TGTGCCATCAGTGAGTCGAGAGGGTCGGGAAACACCATATATTTT. It translates to CAISESRGSGNTIYF.

The chain is built from TRBV7-2 and TRBJ2-3; no definite D call. CDR1 SGHTA and CDR2 FQGNSA come from the germline V gene. The V gene lost 5 bases and the J gene lost 3 bases, with 6 bases spanning the gap. CDR3 size: 12 residues. CDR3 region: CASSPSTDTQYF. The CDR3, as DNA: TGTGCCAGCAGCCCCTCGACAGATACGCAGTATTTT.

The table lists this clone with a count of one. The chain joins TRBV7-5 to TRBJ1-5. TRBV7-5 is given as a pseudogene. The CDR3 is made up of 17 amino acids. This CDR3 is CARSRWGGDDYNQPQHF. CDR3 DNA: TGTGCCAGATCCAGGTGGGGAGGGGACGACTACAATCAGCCCCAGCATTTT.

This rearrangement joins TRBV7-6 to TRBJ2-7; 15 bases line up with TRBD2. V gave up 5 bases and J gave up 0 bases; unmatched junction bases: 5. This CDR3 has 17 residues. Germline CDR1 is SGHVS and CDR2 is FNYEAQ. The CDR3 here is CASSIGTSGGSSYEQYF. DNA of the CDR3: TGTGCCAGCAGCATTGGGACTAGCGGGGGGAGCTCCTACGAGCAGTACTTC.

This clone has more than one count but fewer than ten. The chain has TRBV6-5 and TRBJ1-1, with D possibly being TRBD1 (6 bases). V gave up 9 bases and J gave up 1 base, with 12 bases separating them. Germline V gives CDR1 MNHEY, CDR2 SVGAGI. This CDR3 comprises 13 residues. CDR3 in DNA: TGTGCCAGTCCAGGGGAAACGAACACTGAAGCTTTCTTT. It encodes CASPGETNTEAFF.